These 28 T cell receptor beta chains came from one sample sequenced in a study of blood T cells in healthy people across ages. A second about 7 to 12 cycle PCR used barcoded and J-beta primers. One entry per CDR3 protein results from TCRdb running MiXCR on the 5' RACE reads. The sample includes about 1.8 million distinct CDR3 sequences, about 50% of them seen just once. Specimen: blood. Source of these receptors: a woman aged 40 to 50 in good health.

The V call is TRBV20-1, the J call TRBJ2-3; a weak D match, TRBD2 (6 bases). This CDR3 has 18 residues. The V end lost 3 bases, the J end lost 4 bases, and 26 bases lay between the germline ends. The V gene's germline CDR1 is DFQATT and CDR2 SNEGSKA (reference sequence). Here the CDR3 reads CSARVKDSGAGPPDTQYF. CDR3 nucleotides: TGCAGTGCTAGGGTTAAGGATAGTGGCGCGGGGCCCCCAGATACGCAGTATTTT.

The V call is TRBV6-5, the J call TRBJ1-2; D may be TRBD1 (5 bases). There are 15 residues in the CDR3. Germline V gene data show CDR1 as MNHEY and CDR2 as SVGAGI. V was shortened by 0 bases and J by 8 bases, with 16 bases between the two germline ends. CDR3 region: CASSYSGRELEGYTF. DNA for the CDR3: TGTGCCAGCAGTTACTCTGGCAGGGAGTTGGAGGGCTACACCTTC.

V usage is TRBV25-1 and J usage is TRBJ2-1; D not certain. Trimming left V 6 bases short and J 8 bases short, with 8 bases between. Germline V gene data show CDR1 as MGHDK and CDR2 as SYGVNS. The CDR3 is 11 residues long. The CDR3 loop reads CASRYGDEQFF. The CDR3 coding sequence is TGTGCCAGCAGGTATGGGGATGAGCAGTTCTTC.

V gene TRBV29-1 combines with J gene TRBJ2-3; 12 bases are a match to TRBD2. CDR3 length: 16 residues. The V gene's germline CDR1 is SQVTM and CDR2 ANQGSEA. V gave up 4 bases and J gave up 3 bases; unmatched junction bases: 8. In nucleotides, the CDR3 is TGCAGCGTTGTCCCCGCTACTAGCGGGGGGACAGATACGCAGTATTTT. Its translation: CSVVPATSGGTDTQYF.

This clonotype was picked up many times. The V call is TRBV7-2, the J call TRBJ2-1, with 7 bases aligning to TRBD2. The CDR3 has 12 amino acids. Looked up from germline, CDR1 is SGHTA and CDR2 is FQGNSA. V lost 5 bases and J lost 7; bases outside the gene matches: 2. CDR3 amino acids: CASSLLANEQFF. In nucleotides, the CDR3 is TGTGCCAGCAGCCTACTAGCGAATGAGCAGTTCTTC.

The chain combines TRBV2 with TRBJ2-5, with 10 bases aligning to TRBD2. The CDR3 length is 16 residues. The V and J ends lost 7 bases and 5 bases, in that order; junction bases with no gene match: 13. Germline CDR1 is SNHLY and CDR2 is FYNNEI. In nucleotides, the CDR3 is TGTGCCAGCATACGAGGGAGACTAGCGGGTTCTGAGACCCAGTACTTC. It encodes CASIRGRLAGSETQYF.

The sample holds a few counts of this clonotype. The chain uses TRBV11-3 and TRBJ2-4, with TRBD2 matching 13 bases. V lost 5 bases and J lost 1; bases outside the gene matches: 5. Germline V CDR1 and CDR2: SGHNT, YENEEA. This CDR3 has 17 amino acids. The CDR3 DNA sequence: TGTGCCAGCAGCCCCGGACTAGCGGGGGATGCCAAAAACATTCAGTACTTC. Translating gives CASSPGLAGDAKNIQYF.

The table lists this clonotype with a count of one. The chain combines TRBV16 with TRBJ2-1, with 8 bases that match TRBD1. V was clipped by 2 bases and J by 5 bases; unmatched bases: 8. CDR1 KGHSY and CDR2 FQNENV come from the germline V gene. The CDR3 extends over 16 amino acids. The CDR3: CASSQDPGQEHNEQFF. Written as DNA, the CDR3 is TGTGCCAGCAGCCAAGATCCGGGACAGGAGCACAATGAGCAGTTCTTC.

This chain joins TRBV7-2 and TRBJ1-3; the D is unclear. This CDR3 has 16 residues. V lost 4 bases and J 0 bases, leaving 13 bases between the germline ends. The V gene's germline CDR1 is SGHTA and CDR2 FQGNSA. CDR3 sequence reads: CASSSRRVGSGNTIYF. CDR3 nucleotide sequence: TGTGCCAGCAGCTCCCGTCGCGTCGGCTCTGGAAACACCATATATTTT. Full variable domain (outside the CDR3, taken from reference TRBV7-2 and TRBJ1-3): GAGVSQSPSNKVTEKGKDVELRCDPISGHTALYWYRQSLGQGLEFLIYFQGNSAPDKSGLPSDRFSAERTGGSVSTLTIQRTQQEDSAVYLCASSSRRVGSGNTIYFGEGSWLTVV.

This chain uses TRBV20-1 with TRBJ2-7; D might be TRBD2 (5 bases). Per the germline V gene, CDR1 is DFQATT and CDR2 is SNEGSKA (reference sequence). The CDR3 covers 12 residues. The ends were cut back, 6 bases at V and 3 bases at J, with 12 bases in the middle. CDR3 in DNA: TGCAGTGCCACAGCGGTACTCTACGAGCAGTACTTC. Amino acid sequence: CSATAVLYEQYF.

This rearrangement joins TRBV2 to TRBJ2-3, with D tentatively TRBD1 (5 bases). V shed 6 bases and J shed 2 bases, with 15 bases lying between them. Germline V gene data show CDR1 as SNHLY and CDR2 as FYNNEI. The length of the CDR3 is 15 residues. The CDR3 loop reads CASRGWAGYTDTQYF. CDR3 sequence (DNA): TGTGCCAGCAGGGGGTGGGCAGGGTACACAGATACGCAGTATTTT.

This clonotype was counted many times. V is TRBV7-2 and J is TRBJ2-4; 7 positions agree with TRBD1. The J call may be incorrect, as the DNA end agrees better with TRBJ2-7. Germline CDR1 reads SGHTA; CDR2 reads FQGNSA. This CDR3 comprises 13 residues. The CDR3 loop reads CASSLEGASEQYF. The DNA for the CDR3 is TGTGCCAGCAGCTTAGAGGGGGCGAGCGAGCAGTACTTC.

This chain links TRBV5-1 with TRBJ1-4; weak D call: TRBD1 (5 bases). The V gene lost 0 bases and the J gene lost 7 bases, with 13 bases spanning the gap. Germline lookup yields CDR1 SGHRS and CDR2 YFSETQ. The CDR3 is 15 residues long. This chain's CDR3 is CASSLGGTSSEKLFF. CDR3 DNA: TGCGCCAGCAGCTTGGGAGGGACGTCGAGTGAAAAACTGTTTTTT. The full variable domain, rest sourced from reference TRBV5-1 and TRBJ1-4, is KAGVTQTPRYLIKTRGQQVTLSCSPISGHRSVSWYQQTPGQGLQFLFEYFSETQRNKGNFPGRFSGRQFSNSRSEMNVSTLELGDSALYLCASSLGGTSSEKLFFGSGTQLSVL.

This clonotype came up a few times. V usage is TRBV5-1 and J usage is TRBJ2-5, with TRBD2 matching 8 bases. Germline trimming cut 6 bases from V and 4 bases from J; bases unmatched to any gene: 11. Germline loops: CDR1 SGHRS, CDR2 YFSETQ. This CDR3 comprises 15 residues. The CDR3 here is CASTLLADVLETQYF. As DNA, the CDR3 is TGCGCCAGCACACTACTAGCGGACGTACTAGAGACCCAGTACTTC.

J is TRBJ2-7 and V is TRBV2, with D maybe TRBD1 (5 bases). V was pared by 4 bases and J by 0 bases, with 7 bases between. Looked up from germline, CDR1 is SNHLY and CDR2 is FYNNEI. The CDR3 has 13 amino acids. CDR3 loop: CASSGGDSYEQYF. CDR3 coding DNA: TGTGCCAGCAGTGGGGGCGACTCCTACGAGCAGTACTTC.

V and J are TRBV7-2 and TRBJ1-2, with D possibly matching TRBD1 (5 bases). The CDR3 is made up of 18 amino acids. The V gene's germline CDR1 is SGHTA and CDR2 FQGNSA. V lost 2 bases and J 2 bases, leaving 21 bases between the germline ends. The CDR3 is CASSLFTGRVGENYGYTF. CDR3 DNA sequence: TGTGCCAGCAGCTTATTTACTGGCAGGGTGGGCGAGAACTATGGCTACACCTTC.

This clonotype has a handful of counts. The V call is TRBV7-2, the J call TRBJ1-2; D perhaps matches TRBD1 (5 bases). Germline V gene data show CDR1 as SGHTA and CDR2 as FQGNSA. This CDR3 is 14 amino acids long. V lost 7 bases to trimming and J lost 6 bases, with 18 bases between them. As DNA, the CDR3 is TGTGCCAGCACCCTATATGGGGGTTCGGATGGCTACACCTTC. The encoded protein is CASTLYGGSDGYTF. Filled out from reference TRBV7-2 and TRBJ1-2, the complete variable domain reads GAGVSQSPSNKVTEKGKDVELRCDPISGHTALYWYRQSLGQGLEFLIYFQGNSAPDKSGLPSDRFSAERTGGSVSTLTIQRTQQEDSAVYLCASTLYGGSDGYTFGSGTRLTVV.

This chain links TRBV29-1 with TRBJ1-4; D gene unclear. Germline CDR1 and CDR2: SQVTM and ANQGSEA. V was clipped by 5 bases and J by 8 bases, with 6 bases between them. The CDR3 extends over 10 amino acids. CDR3 DNA sequence: TGCAGCGTTCTGGTCGAAAAACTGTTTTTT. Encoded protein: CSVLVEKLFF. Complete variable domain (other parts from reference TRBV29-1 and TRBJ1-4): SAVISQKPSRDICQRGTSLTIQCQVDSQVTMMFWYRQQPGQSLTLIATANQGSEATYESGFVIDKFPISRPNLTFSTLTVSNMSPEDSSIYLCSVLVEKLFFGSGTQLSVL.

The chain links TRBV28 to TRBJ2-7, with D unclear. Germline values: CDR1 MDHEN, CDR2 SYDVKM. V lost 3 bases to trimming and J lost 3 bases, with 15 bases between them. This CDR3 comprises 15 residues. The CDR3 sequence is CASSFQVAARYEQYF. Written as DNA, the CDR3 is TGTGCCAGCAGTTTCCAGGTCGCGGCCCGCTACGAGCAGTACTTC.

The chain employs TRBV6-5 and TRBJ1-4; 8 bases match TRBD1. Trimming removed 4 bases from V and 4 bases from J; junction bases left unmatched: 5. CDR3 size: 15 residues. Looked up from germline, CDR1 is MNHEY and CDR2 is SVGAGI. CDR3 residues: CASSFDRGGNEKLFF. The CDR3 DNA follows: TGTGCCAGCAGTTTTGACAGGGGTGGTAATGAAAAACTGTTTTTT.

This clonotype was counted a few times. This rearrangement joins TRBV5-6 to TRBJ2-3; 9 nucleotides agree with TRBD2. The CDR3 loop spans 13 amino acids. V lost 1 base to trimming and J lost 9 bases; unmatched junction nucleotides: 3. Germline values: CDR1 SGHDT, CDR2 YYEEEE. The CDR3 loop reads CASSLLTSGTQYF. CDR3 DNA: TGTGCCAGCAGCTTGTTGACTAGCGGAACGCAGTATTTT. Combining the CDR3 with reference TRBV5-6 and TRBJ2-3 gives the whole variable domain DAGVTQSPTHLIKTRGQQVTLRCSPKSGHDTVSWYQQALGQGPQFIFQYYEEEERQRGNFPDRFSGHQFPNYSSELNVNALLLGDSALYLCASSLLTSGTQYFGPGTRLTVL.

The CDR3 is CASSSKTDPRYTF. The CDR3 region has the DNA TGTGCCAGCAGCTCCAAAACAGACCCACGCTACACCTTC. The J gene is TRBJ1-2, the V gene TRBV7-2; no firm D call. V shed 4 bases and J shed 9 bases, with 15 bases lying between them. The CDR3 loop spans 13 amino acids. The germline V gene has CDR1 SGHTA and CDR2 FQGNSA.

This clonotype showed up just once. The rearrangement links TRBV5-6 to TRBJ1-3; tentative D call: TRBD1 (6 bases). CDR1 and CDR2 (germline): SGHDT, YYEEEE. Trimming cost V 1 base and J 3 bases, with 14 bases left between them. The CDR3 consists of 16 residues. The CDR3: CASSLYGGQFGNTIYF. DNA of the CDR3: TGTGCCAGCAGCTTGTACGGGGGGCAATTTGGAAACACCATATATTTT.

This clonotype was counted ten times or more. The chain has TRBV20-1 and TRBJ2-5; 8 bases are a match to TRBD2. The junction had 10 bases not matched to a gene; V was cut back by 2 bases and J by 5 bases. CDR3 length: 15 amino acids. Germline lookup yields CDR1 DFQATT and CDR2 SNEGSKA (reference sequence). The CDR3 sequence is CSARRLAGAQETQYF. The CDR3 bases are TGCAGTGCTAGACGCCTAGCGGGCGCCCAGGAGACCCAGTACTTC.

This clonotype turned up a few times. This chain uses TRBV20-1 with TRBJ2-3; D perhaps matches TRBD2 (6 bases). CDR1 DFQATT and CDR2 SNEGSKA come from the germline V gene (reference sequence). The CDR3 has 13 amino acids. V lost 3 bases, J lost 4 bases, and 11 bases lay in between. The DNA for the CDR3 is TGCAGTGCTAGTACTAGGAGGGCAGATACGCAGTATTTT. This translates into CSASTRRADTQYF.

There are a few counts of this clonotype. The genes are TRBV28 and TRBJ2-5; the D gene is possibly TRBD1 (6 bases). V lost 3 bases, J lost 4 bases, and 15 bases lay in between. CDR1 and CDR2 from the germline V gene are MDHEN and SYDVKM. The CDR3 has 15 residues. CDR3 in DNA: TGTGCCAGCAGTTTGCCCACAGGGAGCGGAGAGACCCAGTACTTC. The encoded protein is CASSLPTGSGETQYF.

The table lists this clonotype with a few counts. The CDR3 loop reads CASSARTDNYGYTF. CDR3 bases: TGCGCCAGCAGCGCGCGGACGGATAACTATGGCTACACCTTC. The V gene is TRBV5-1, the J gene TRBJ1-2; D gene ambiguous. The germline CDR1 and CDR2 sequences are SGHRS and YFSETQ. V lost 4 bases to trimming and J lost 1 base, with 11 bases between them. The CDR3 has 14 amino acids.

This clonotype was picked up a small number of times. The gene calls are TRBV5-1 and TRBJ2-7; TRBD2 matches at 16 bases. V shed 4 bases and J 2 bases; nucleotides not matched to a gene: 6. The CDR3 totals 17 residues. Germline V CDR1 and CDR2: SGHRS, YFSETQ. CDR3: CASSLGLAGGDTYEQYF. The CDR3 nucleotides read TGCGCCAGCAGCCTGGGACTAGCGGGGGGGGACACCTACGAGCAGTACTTC.